This passage covers 17 T cell receptor beta chains from one sample sequenced in a study of cytomegalovirus exposure and HLA in healthy donors. Primers for the PCR totalled 60 Vbeta and 13 Jbeta. Repertoires were generated with immunoSEQ multiplex PCR, while TCRdb's copy carries only in-frame clones and drops some. The profile shows more than 110,000 clones, about 82% of them singletons. Sequenced sample: PBMCs. The source is a man aged 25-40 years in good health and CMV-seronegative.

This chain's CDR3 is CASSPRGQGGYNEQFF. CDR3 coding DNA: TGTGCCAGCAGCCCCCGAGGACAGGGCGGATACAATGAGCAGTTCTTC. The rearrangement joins TRBV7-3 to TRBJ2-1, with TRBD1 matching over 8 bases. V dropped 5 bases and J dropped 4; count of bases not matched to a gene: 10. This CDR3 region has 16 residues. Germline V CDR1 and CDR2: SGHTA, FQGTGA.

The chain joins TRBV21-1 to TRBJ2-7; TRBD1 reflects the table's D call only, with no check against the DNA. TRBV21-1 is a documented pseudogene. This CDR3 has 14 amino acids. The CDR3 sequence: CATMRDRDSYEQYF. The CDR3 DNA reads TGTGCCACGATGCGGGACAGGGATTCCTACGAGCAGTACTTC.

The rearrangement uses TRBV28 and TRBJ2-7; the D gene is possibly TRBD1 (6 bases). V was trimmed by 8 bases and J by 0 bases, leaving 17 bases between them. This CDR3 is built from 15 residues. The germline gives CDR1 MDHEN, CDR2 SYDVKM. CDR3 residues: CASGTVGGSSYEQYF. The CDR3 region has the DNA TGTGCCAGCGGGACCGTAGGGGGAAGCTCCTACGAGCAGTACTTC.

The chain employs TRBV19 and TRBJ2-4; no reliable D call. V lost 6 bases and J 0 bases, leaving 12 bases between the germline ends. CDR3 length: 15 amino acids. CDR1 is LNHDA, CDR2 SQIVND, per germline (reference sequence). The CDR3 sequence: CASSPNELAKNIQYF. CDR3 in DNA: TGTGCCAGTAGCCCGAACGAGTTAGCCAAAAACATTCAGTACTTC.

The DNA of the CDR3 is TGTGCCTGGGGGGTCAGGGGCCCTAATGAAAAACTGTTTTTT. Translated: CAWGVRGPNEKLFF. V is TRBV30 and J is TRBJ1-4; tentative D call: TRBD1 (6 bases). The length of the CDR3 is 14 residues. The V gene's germline CDR1 is GTSNPN and CDR2 SVGIG (reference sequence). Trimming took 5 bases from V and 3 from J, leaving 13 bases between them.

This sequence joins TRBV27 and TRBJ2-7; D might be TRBD2 (6 bases). This CDR3 spans 14 amino acids. Germline-derived CDR1 and CDR2 are MNHEY and SMNVEV (reference sequence). The V gene lost 4 bases and the J gene lost 3 bases, with 13 bases spanning the gap. The CDR3 loop reads CASSSRLGNYEQYF. The CDR3 DNA reads as TGTGCCAGCAGTTCCCGACTAGGGAACTACGAGCAGTACTTC.

The chain carries TRBV4-1 and TRBJ2-5, with 7 positions matching TRBD1. Germline CDR1 reads MGHRA; CDR2 reads YSYEKL. J was trimmed by 1 base and V by 1 base; bases with no gene match: 6. This CDR3 has 16 residues. The CDR3 DNA sequence: TGCGCCAGCAGCCAAGGGCCGGGACAGAGCCAAGAGACCCAGTACTTC. Translating it yields CASSQGPGQSQETQYF.

This rearrangement joins TRBV6-5 to TRBJ1-2; D might be TRBD1 (5 bases). Trimming took off 6 bases at V and 7 bases at J, with 9 bases between the two ends. From germline, CDR1 is MNHEY and CDR2 SVGAGI. The CDR3 length is 11 residues. The chain's CDR3 is CASSPGFGYTF. As DNA, the CDR3 is TGTGCCAGCAGCCCAGGGTTTGGCTACACCTTC.

The J gene is TRBJ2-1, the V gene TRBV29-1, with TRBD1 matching 9 bases. Per germline, CDR1 SQVTM and CDR2 ANQGSEA. With V trimmed by 2 bases and J by 5 bases, 7 bases remained unmatched. The CDR3 covers 15 residues. CDR3 nucleotide sequence: TGCAGCGTTGAATGGTGGGGACAGGGCAACAATGAGCAGTTCTTC. It is translated as CSVEWWGQGNNEQFF.

This clone was counted between two and nine times. This chain joins TRBV5-1 and TRBJ1-1, with D possibly matching TRBD1 (5 bases). Germline V CDR1 and CDR2: SGHRS, YFSETQ. This CDR3 comprises 16 residues. The V end was cut by 5 bases, the J end by 0 bases, with 17 bases between. The chain's CDR3 is CASRPRVVGVNTEAFF. The CDR3 DNA follows: TGCGCCAGCAGGCCTAGAGTGGTAGGGGTGAACACTGAAGCTTTCTTT.

The sample holds one count of this clone. The chain uses TRBV30 and TRBJ2-1, with TRBD2 matching over 7 bases. V lost 5 bases, J lost 6 bases, and 10 bases stayed unmatched. This CDR3 is 14 amino acids long. CDR1 and CDR2 (germline): GTSNPN, SVGIG (reference sequence). For the CDR3, the DNA is TGTGCCTGGGACAAAGGACTAGTGGGCAATGAGCAGTTCTTC. Protein product: CAWDKGLVGNEQFF.

V is TRBV5-1 and J is TRBJ1-4; TRBD1 matches 8 bases. In germline, CDR1 is SGHRS, CDR2 YFSETQ. There are 14 residues in the CDR3. J lost 8 bases, V lost 4 bases, and 7 bases had no gene match. This CDR3 is CASSHRGSEEKLFF. The CDR3 DNA reads TGCGCCAGCAGCCACAGGGGGAGTGAAGAAAAACTGTTTTTT.

This chain connects TRBV7-8 to TRBJ2-2; 7 bases map to TRBD1. CDR1 and CDR2 from the germline V gene are SGHVS and FQNEAQ. V shed 8 bases and J 0 bases; nucleotides not matched to a gene: 12. The CDR3 contains 17 residues. The CDR3 region is CASESGQQYANTGELFF. The CDR3, as DNA: TGTGCCAGCGAGTCGGGACAGCAGTACGCGAACACCGGGGAGCTGTTTTTT. Drawing the rest from reference TRBV7-8 and TRBJ2-2, the complete variable domain is GAGVSQSPRYKVAKRGQDVALRCDPISGHVSLFWYQQALGQGPEFLTYFQNEAQLDKSGLPSDRFFAERPEGSVSTLKIQRTQQEDSAVYLCASESGQQYANTGELFFGEGSRLTVL.

The gene calls are TRBV30 and TRBJ1-4, with 7 nucleotides matching TRBD1. V shed 8 bases and J 2 bases; nucleotides not matched to a gene: 8. Germline CDR1 reads GTSNPN; CDR2 reads SVGIG (reference sequence). The length of the CDR3 is 14 residues. The DNA of the CDR3 is TGTGCCGGCTCAGCCAGGGGGACTAATGAAAAACTGTTTTTT. This gives the protein CAGSARGTNEKLFF.

The rearrangement links TRBV7-6 to TRBJ2-7; D gene unclear. Germline V gives CDR1 SGHVS, CDR2 FNYEAQ. CDR3 length equals 12 residues. V lost 5 bases to trimming and J lost 2 bases, with 7 bases between them. CDR3 DNA: TGTGCCAGCAGCAATTCTCCCTACGAGCAGTACTTC. This translates into CASSNSPYEQYF. Full variable domain (remainder filled in from reference TRBV7-6 and TRBJ2-7): GAGVSQSPRYKVTKRGQDVALRCDPISGHVSLYWYRQALGQGPEFLTYFNYEAQQDKSGLPNDRFSAERPEGSISTLTIQRTEQRDSAMYRCASSNSPYEQYFGPGTRLTVT.

This chain connects TRBV11-2 to TRBJ2-7; D may be TRBD2 (6 bases). V dropped 5 bases and J dropped 0 bases, with 14 bases sitting between them. The CDR3 runs to 15 residues. Germline CDR1 SGHAT, CDR2 FQNNGV. The CDR3 sequence is CASSPRAGPSYEQYF. The CDR3 coding sequence is TGTGCCAGCAGCCCAAGGGCGGGACCCTCCTACGAGCAGTACTTC. The whole variable domain, filled in from reference TRBV11-2 and TRBJ2-7, reads EAGVAQSPRYKIIEKRQSVAFWCNPISGHATLYWYQQILGQGPKLLIQFQNNGVVDDSQLPKDRFSAERLKGVDSTLKIQPAKLEDSAVYLCASSPRAGPSYEQYFGPGTRLTVT.

For the CDR3, the DNA is TGTGCCAGCAGCGTACTTAACTATGGCTACACCTTC. Translated, it gives CASSVLNYGYTF. The chain carries TRBV5-6 and TRBJ1-2; D uncertain. Germline CDR1 reads SGHDT; CDR2 reads YYEEEE. V was cut by 4 bases and J by 1 base, with 5 bases left in between. CDR3 length: 12 amino acids.